The 28 T cell receptor beta chains below were found in one sample sequenced in a study of CD8+CD57+ T cells in acquired aplastic anemia. Template material for TCR beta VDJ and CDR3 profiling consisted of genomic DNA. Each CDR3 protein is one row after TCRdb ran MiXCR on the reads. The sample includes 150,000 to 200,000 distinct CDR3 sequences, around half of them seen just once. Selection for sequencing was limited to patients who had shown CD8+CD57+ cell expansion by flow cytometry. Material for sequencing was sorted CD4+, CD8+, or CD8+CD57+ T cells (not recorded which) from PBMCs. These receptors were obtained from a human donor with aplastic anemia.

The chain recombines TRBV19 with TRBJ2-3, with 7 bases identical to TRBD1. The V gene's germline CDR1 is LNHDA and CDR2 SQIVND (reference sequence). V lost 6 bases to trimming and J lost 4 bases; unmatched junction nucleotides: 1. The CDR3 is 12 amino acids. CDR3 residues: CASRRGPDTQYF. The CDR3 DNA sequence: TGTGCCAGTAGGAGGGGGCCAGATACGCAGTATTTT.

This clonotype has a count of ten or more. The chain is built from TRBV11-2 and TRBJ2-5, with D perhaps matching TRBD2 (6 bases). The CDR3 runs 15 residues. Trimming took 5 bases from V and 5 from J, leaving 18 bases between them. From germline, CDR1 is SGHAT and CDR2 FQNNGV. The CDR3, as DNA: TGTGCCAGCAGCCGCCGCTTGGGGGGTCTCGAGACCCAGTACTTC. The encoded protein is CASSRRLGGLETQYF.

The CDR3 bases are TGTGCCAGTAGTATAGGAGTCGATGAGCAGTTCTTC. This translates into CASSIGVDEQFF. This chain links TRBV19 with TRBJ2-1, with D hard to call. The CDR3 is 12 amino acids. Germline CDR1 and CDR2: LNHDA and SQIVND (reference sequence). Deletions cut 1 base from V and 8 bases from J, with 6 bases between.

This clonotype was seen ten or more times. The chain combines TRBV19 with TRBJ2-5, with TRBD1 matching over 9 bases. V lost 6 bases, J lost 7 bases, and 12 bases stayed unmatched. This CDR3 region has 15 residues. Germline CDR1 is LNHDA and CDR2 is SQIVND (reference sequence). CDR3 sequence reads: CASRSGQGTGGTQYF. DNA of the CDR3: TGTGCCAGTAGAAGCGGACAGGGGACGGGCGGGACCCAGTACTTC.

The J gene is TRBJ1-1, the V gene TRBV25-1; D is unresolved. CDR3 length: 12 amino acids. Looked up from germline, CDR1 is MGHDK and CDR2 is SYGVNS. Trimming left V 3 bases short and J 4 bases short, with 6 bases between. The CDR3 reads CASSDLGTEAFF. CDR3 DNA sequence: TGTGCCAGCAGTGATTTGGGCACTGAAGCTTTCTTT.

The genes are TRBV19 and TRBJ1-1, with 7 bases aligning to TRBD1. The CDR3 runs to 15 residues. J was trimmed by 2 bases and V by 6 bases; bases with no gene match: 9. The germline V gene encodes CDR1 LNHDA and CDR2 SQIVND (reference sequence). The CDR3: CASSQSGTVNTEAFF. CDR3 bases: TGTGCCAGTAGCCAATCCGGGACAGTTAACACTGAAGCTTTCTTT.

The J gene is TRBJ2-7, the V gene TRBV11-2; 15 positions match TRBD2. V lost 5 bases to trimming and J lost 3 bases; unmatched junction nucleotides: 11. CDR1 and CDR2 from the germline V gene are SGHAT and FQNNGV. The CDR3 contains 18 residues. CDR3: CASSNPTRTSGRGYEQYF. The CDR3 bases are TGTGCCAGCAGCAACCCGACTCGGACTAGCGGGAGGGGCTACGAGCAGTACTTC.

The CDR3 region has the DNA TGTGCCAGTAGTATAGCCGGGACAGGGGACTATGGCTACACCTTC. Encoded protein: CASSIAGTGDYGYTF. This chain joins TRBV19 and TRBJ1-2; 10 bases match TRBD1. The germline CDR1 and CDR2 sequences are LNHDA and SQIVND (reference sequence). CDR3 length equals 15 residues. Losses at the gene ends were 1 base for V and 3 bases for J; bases not matched to a gene: 2.

The genes are TRBV7-3 and TRBJ2-1; D perhaps matches TRBD2 (6 bases). The CDR3 spans 12 residues. Germline CDR1 and CDR2: SGHTA and FQGTGA. V lost 10 bases, J lost 11 bases, and 18 bases lay in between. CDR3 nucleotide sequence: TGTGCCAACGGCTTAGGCGGGAATAAGCAGTTCTTC. It codes for CANGLGGNKQFF.

This clonotype was seen ten or more times. The chain is built from TRBV20-1 and TRBJ2-7, with TRBD2 matching over 9 bases. This CDR3 spans 14 amino acids. The germline V gene encodes CDR1 DFQATT and CDR2 SNEGSKA (reference sequence). V lost 5 bases to trimming and J lost 5 bases; unmatched junction nucleotides: 10. The CDR3, as DNA: TGCAGTGCTGGCCGTAGCGGGGGCTTCCACGAGCAGTACTTC. Translation gives CSAGRSGGFHEQYF.

This clonotype was counted ten times or more. The V call is TRBV6-5, the J call TRBJ2-7; 9 bases are shared with TRBD2. Germline loops: CDR1 MNHEY, CDR2 SVGAGI. V lost 0 bases to trimming and J lost 2 bases; unmatched junction nucleotides: 5. The CDR3 consists of 16 residues. The CDR3 here is CASSYSGGGAAYEQYF. The CDR3 region has the DNA TGTGCCAGCAGTTACTCGGGCGGGGGGGCCGCCTACGAGCAGTACTTC.

The chain is built from TRBV20-1 and TRBJ2-3; the match to TRBD2 covers 12 bases. CDR3 size: 14 residues. The germline gives CDR1 DFQATT, CDR2 SNEGSKA (reference sequence). V lost 3 bases to trimming and J lost 7 bases; unmatched junction nucleotides: 5. CDR3: CSASTSGGINTQYF. The CDR3 DNA follows: TGCAGTGCTAGTACTAGCGGGGGGATTAATACGCAGTATTTT.

The rearrangement uses TRBV5-4 and TRBJ2-5; D possibly corresponds to TRBD2 (6 bases). Germline V lookup: CDR1 SGHNT, CDR2 YYREEE (reference sequence). The V end lost 1 base, the J end lost 5 bases, and 12 bases lay between the germline ends. CDR3 length equals 14 residues. CDR3 in amino acids: CASSLSGGAETQYF. As DNA, the CDR3 is TGTGCCAGCAGCTTGTCCGGGGGAGCCGAGACCCAGTACTTC.

This clonotype was seen many times. This chain uses TRBV20-1 with TRBJ2-7; D might be TRBD1 (6 bases). Germline-derived CDR1 and CDR2 are DFQATT and SNEGSKA (reference sequence). This CDR3 contains 12 residues. V lost 5 bases, J lost 2 bases, and 10 bases lay in between. DNA for the CDR3: TGCAGTGCTGGACAGTTGACCTACGAGCAGTACTTC. Protein product: CSAGQLTYEQYF.

This clonotype was seen ten or more times. CDR3 in DNA: TGTGCCACCAGCAGGGTTTCCGGGGACCTCGGCGGCTACACCTTC. Amino acids: CATSRVSGDLGGYTF. The genes are TRBV15 and TRBJ1-2; D possibly corresponds to TRBD1 (5 bases). Trimming took off 3 bases at V and 8 bases at J, with 19 bases between the two ends. This CDR3 region has 15 residues. The germline V gene has CDR1 LNHNV and CDR2 YYDKDF (reference sequence). The entire variable domain, with the rest obtained from reference TRBV15 and TRBJ1-2, is as follows: DAMVIQNPRYQVTQFGKPVTLSCSQTLNHNVMYWYQQKSSQAPKLLFHYYDKDFNNEADTPDNFQSRRPNTSFCFLDIRSPGLGDTAMYLCATSRVSGDLGGYTFGSGTRLTVV.

By share, this clonotype ranks as medium-sized. The chain couples TRBV10-3 to TRBJ1-2, with a possible D match to TRBD1 (5 bases). Trimming removed 0 bases at V and 2 bases at J, with 7 bases between. CDR3 length: 14 residues. Per germline, CDR1 ENHRY and CDR2 SYGVKD. The CDR3 DNA reads as TGTGCCATCAGTGAGTCTCGGGGGAACTATGGCTACACCTTC. As protein: CAISESRGNYGYTF.

This clonotype was picked up one time. The CDR3 ends on some other residue instead of the conserved phenylalanine or tryptophan, so this is likely a read error. The chain couples TRBV20-1 to TRBJ1-3; TRBD1 agrees at 9 bases. There are 15 residues in the CDR3. V lost 3 bases, J lost 4 bases, and 7 bases stayed unmatched. Per germline, CDR1 DFQATT and CDR2 SNEGSKA (reference sequence). CDR3 protein: CSARMYRGQGNTIYL. The CDR3 bases are TGCAGTGCTAGGATGTACAGGGGGCAGGGAAACACCATATATCTT.

This chain links TRBV20-1 with TRBJ2-7; perhaps TRBD1 as D (6 bases). Germline-derived CDR1 and CDR2 are DFQATT and SNEGSKA (reference sequence). The CDR3 is 14 amino acids. Trimming left V 0 bases short and J 4 bases short, with 13 bases between. The DNA for the CDR3 is TGCAGTGCTAGAGATCTTCTTCAGGGGTACGAGCAGTACTTC. Protein sequence: CSARDLLQGYEQYF.

The J gene is TRBJ2-7, the V gene TRBV24-1, with 10 bases that match TRBD1. This CDR3 is 15 amino acids long. V was clipped by 5 bases and J by 4 bases; unmatched bases: 7. From germline, CDR1 is KGHDR and CDR2 SFDVKD. DNA for the CDR3: TGTGCCACCAGTGCCTGGACAGGGGGGTATTACGAGCAGTACTTC. Its protein is CATSAWTGGYYEQYF.

This clonotype appeared many times. The V and J genes are TRBV6-1 and TRBJ2-5; 9 bases are shared with TRBD1. V was clipped by 7 bases and J by 4 bases; unmatched bases: 10. CDR3 size: 15 residues. Germline assignment: CDR1 MNHNS and CDR2 SASEGT. Here the CDR3 DNA reads TGTGCCAGCATCCAACAGGGGGCTGAGGCAGAGACCCAGTACTTC. Protein: CASIQQGAEAETQYF.

This clonotype has only one observation. The junction and the germline gene differ at one end; a read error may be behind it. The chain is built from TRBV7-7 and TRBJ1-5; D might be TRBD1 (5 bases). The CDR3 has 16 amino acids. CDR1 is SSHAT, CDR2 FNYEAQ, per germline (reference sequence). DNA of the CDR3: TGTGCTAGCAGCACTCATCTAACGGGGACCGGTAGGCCCCAGCATTTT. It codes for CASSTHLTGTGRPQHF. The entire variable domain, with the rest obtained from reference TRBV7-7 and TRBJ1-5, is as follows: GAGVSQSPRYKVTKRGQDVTLRCDPISSHATLYWYQQALGQGPEFLTYFNYEAQPDKSGLPSDRFSAERPEGSISTLTIQRTEQRDSAMYRCASSTHLTGTGRPQHFGDGTRLSIL.

This clonotype was recorded a few times. Written as DNA, the CDR3 is TGTGCCAGCCGACTGCAGCCAAATCAGCCCCAGCATTTT. Amino acid sequence: CASRLQPNQPQHF. This chain uses TRBV12-3 or TRBV12-4 with TRBJ1-5; D is unclear. The V end was cut by 8 bases, the J end by 4 bases, with 12 bases between. The CDR3 contains 13 residues.

This clonotype was seen a handful of times. This sequence joins TRBV29-1 and TRBJ2-7, with 9 bases matching TRBD2. After removal of 7 bases from V and 4 bases from J, the junction contained 8 bases not matched to a gene. This CDR3 is 13 amino acids long. Germline V gene lookup returns CDR1 SQVTM and CDR2 ANQGSEA. The CDR3 loop reads CSAGREGLYEQYF. In DNA form, the CDR3 reads TGCAGCGCCGGGCGGGAGGGATTGTACGAGCAGTACTTC.

This clonotype was recorded many times. The chain employs TRBV13 and TRBJ1-2; D not certain. Germline V gene data show CDR1 as PRHDT and CDR2 as FYEKMQ (reference sequence). The V end lost 3 bases, the J end lost 4 bases, and 9 bases lay between the germline ends. This CDR3 is 13 amino acids long. The CDR3 sequence is CASSLGQFYGYTF. Written as DNA, the CDR3 is TGTGCCAGCAGCTTGGGCCAGTTCTATGGCTACACCTTC.

This clonotype has more than one count but fewer than ten. With a much larger clone just one base away, this may be a read error. The J gene is TRBJ2-2, the V gene TRBV19; 7 bases are shared with TRBD1. CDR1 LNHDA and CDR2 SQIVND come from the germline V gene (reference sequence). The CDR3 length is 14 residues. In nucleotides, the CDR3 is TGTGCCAGTAGGTTACAGGGGAACACCGGGGAGCTGCTTTTT. Protein product: CASRLQGNTGELLF.

This clonotype has a handful of counts. This sequence may be a read error, since a much larger clone differs from it by one base. The chain links TRBV11-1 to TRBJ1-4, with TRBD1 as a possible D gene (6 bases). The CDR3 is 17 amino acids. Germline V gene data show CDR1 as SGHAT and CDR2 as FQDESV (reference sequence). CDR3 residues: CANSTGTMGATNEKLFF. CDR3 DNA sequence: TGTGCCAACAGCACCGGGACAATGGGGGCAACTAATGAAAAACTGTTTTTT.

This clonotype has just a few counts. This chain links TRBV9 with TRBJ2-5; D gene unclear. Germline V lookup: CDR1 SGDLS, CDR2 YYNGEE. The CDR3 runs 10 residues. Trimming cost V 7 bases and J 5 bases, with 6 bases left between them. CDR3 bases: TGTGCCAGCGGCCAGGAGACCCAGTACTTC. Encoded protein: CASGQETQYF.

The chain uses TRBV2 and TRBJ1-2; D ambiguous. Germline V gives CDR1 SNHLY, CDR2 FYNNEI. The CDR3 consists of 13 residues. V dropped 5 bases and J dropped 3 bases, with 10 bases sitting between them. In DNA form, the CDR3 reads TGTGCCAGCAGTTCGGGGAACGACTATGGCTACACCTTC. As protein: CASSSGNDYGYTF.